Below are 12 T cell receptor beta chains sequenced from a single sample in a study of blood T cell repertoires in COVID-19. This table comes from immunoSEQ multiplex PCR, and its TCRdb copy is limited to in-frame clones, with some not included. This sample has roughly 150,000 clones, with approximately 90% found just once. Sequences were obtained from peripheral blood. The origin of the receptors is a human donor in a cohort sampled during active COVID-19.

The chain is built from TRBV5-6 and TRBJ2-7; tentatively, D is TRBD2 (5 bases). CDR3 length: 17 amino acids. The ends were cut back, 5 bases at V and 2 bases at J, with 23 bases in the middle. CDR1 SGHDT and CDR2 YYEEEE come from the germline V gene. The CDR3 nucleotides read TGTGCCAGCAGGCCCGGAGTGGCGGGCACCATTCCCTACGAGCAGTACTTC. Its protein product is CASRPGVAGTIPYEQYF. Full variable domain (missing parts from reference TRBV5-6 and TRBJ2-7): DAGVTQSPTHLIKTRGQQVTLRCSPKSGHDTVSWYQQALGQGPQFIFQYYEEEERQRGNFPDRFSGHQFPNYSSELNVNALLLGDSALYLCASRPGVAGTIPYEQYFGPGTRLTVT.

The genes are TRBV5-4 and TRBJ1-2; 9 bases agree with TRBD1. V gave up 4 bases and J gave up 9 bases; unmatched junction bases: 13. The CDR3 totals 15 residues. CDR1 SGHNT and CDR2 YYREEE come from the germline V gene (reference sequence). The CDR3 reads CASSPAPGQGSSYTF. In DNA form, the CDR3 reads TGTGCCAGCAGCCCCGCACCGGGACAGGGAAGTAGCTACACCTTC.

About this clone itself: The sample carries other DNA sequences with the same CDR3. The chain is built from TRBV3-1 (or the pseudogene TRBV3-2) and TRBJ1-2; 7 bases are a match to TRBD1. CDR1 is LGHDT and CDR2 is YNNKEL in the germline V gene (reference sequence). This CDR3 contains 14 residues. V gave up 1 base and J gave up 3 bases; unmatched junction bases: 2. CDR3: CASSQVTGDYGYTF. CDR3 in DNA: TGTGCCAGCAGCCAAGTTACAGGGGACTATGGCTACACCTTC.

The chain is built from TRBV19 and TRBJ1-5, with 7 nucleotides matching TRBD1. The CDR3 runs to 12 residues. V was clipped by 2 bases and J by 16 bases; unmatched bases: 8. Germline CDR1 is LNHDA and CDR2 is SQIVND (reference sequence). The CDR3 here is CASSIIGGTAHF. The DNA of the CDR3 is TGTGCCAGTAGTATAATAGGGGGGACAGCTCATTTT.

The V and J genes are TRBV11-1 and TRBJ1-4; no definite D call. Looked up from germline, CDR1 is SGHAT and CDR2 is FQDESV (reference sequence). This CDR3 contains 16 residues. Trimming cost V 5 bases and J 0 bases, with 13 bases left between them. The CDR3 region is CASSDQHGATNEKLFF. The DNA of the CDR3 is TGTGCCAGCAGCGATCAACACGGGGCAACTAATGAAAAACTGTTTTTT.

This chain connects TRBV3-1 (or the pseudogene TRBV3-2) to TRBJ2-1, with 12 nucleotides matching TRBD1. Germline CDR1 reads LGHDT; CDR2 reads YNNKEL (reference sequence). The CDR3 extends over 16 amino acids. Germline trimming cut 5 bases from V and 4 bases from J; bases unmatched to any gene: 6. The CDR3 sequence is CASSAGTGGVYNEQFF. CDR3 sequence (DNA): TGTGCCAGCAGCGCCGGGACAGGGGGCGTATACAATGAGCAGTTCTTC.

CDR3: CASSHPSGGAGELFF. The CDR3 DNA reads TGTGCCAGCAGTCATCCTAGCGGGGGGGCCGGGGAGCTGTTTTTT. The chain carries TRBV28 and TRBJ2-2; 12 nucleotides agree with TRBD2. CDR1 is MDHEN, CDR2 SYDVKM, per germline. The CDR3 runs to 15 residues. The ends lost 5 bases at V and 6 bases at J; junction bases unmatched: 4.

The chain is built from TRBV5-4 and TRBJ2-7; 12 bases align to TRBD2. Per the germline V gene, CDR1 is SGHNT and CDR2 is YYREEE (reference sequence). This CDR3 comprises 14 residues. V shed 5 bases and J 10 bases; nucleotides not matched to a gene: 10. For the CDR3, the DNA is TGTGCCAGCAGTCCGACTAGCGGGAGTCTGGGTCAGTACTTC. This sequence encodes CASSPTSGSLGQYF.

V usage is TRBV6-1 and J usage is TRBJ1-5; D unresolved. The CDR3 spans 17 residues. Germline V gene lookup returns CDR1 MNHNS and CDR2 SASEGT. The germline V and J ends were trimmed by 0 bases and 4 bases, with 16 bases remaining between them. CDR3 in amino acids: CASSEAFTRVGNQPQHF. CDR3 sequence (DNA): TGTGCCAGCAGTGAAGCATTTACGAGGGTAGGAAATCAGCCCCAGCATTTT.

The chain recombines TRBV15 with TRBJ1-4, with a possible D match to TRBD1 (5 bases). CDR3 length equals 17 residues. CDR1 is LNHNV, CDR2 YYDKDF, per germline (reference sequence). Trimming shortened V by 5 bases and J by 0 bases, and 16 bases separated the two germline ends. DNA of the CDR3: TGTGCCACCAGCGGAGGGCCCAGGGTGCCAACTAATGAAAAACTGTTTTTT. Its translation is CATSGGPRVPTNEKLFF.

The rearrangement uses TRBV11-3 and TRBJ2-7, with 7 positions matching TRBD1. The germline V gene has CDR1 SGHNT and CDR2 YENEEA. V dropped 3 bases and J dropped 4; count of bases not matched to a gene: 6. The CDR3 length is 14 residues. The CDR3 is CASSFDRDIYEQYF. The CDR3 DNA reads as TGTGCCAGCAGCTTCGACAGGGATATTTACGAGCAGTACTTC. Full variable domain (outside the CDR3, taken from reference TRBV11-3 and TRBJ2-7): EAGVVQSPRYKIIEKKQPVAFWCNPISGHNTLYWYLQNLGQGPELLIRYENEEAVDDSQLPKDRFSAERLKGVDSTLKIQPAELGDSAVYLCASSFDRDIYEQYFGPGTRLTVT.

The rearrangement uses TRBV20-1 and TRBJ2-5; maybe TRBD2 (5 bases). This CDR3 has 11 amino acids. The V gene's germline CDR1 is DFQATT and CDR2 SNEGSKA (reference sequence). V lost 5 bases to trimming and J lost 10 bases, with 14 bases between them. The chain's CDR3 is CSAGRTGIQYF. The CDR3 DNA reads TGCAGTGCTGGGAGAACCGGGATCCAGTACTTC.